This T cell receptor (beta chain) stems from a study of yellow fever vaccine responses in identical twins (dated by TCRdb to the late 2010s). Regarding the complete study: The study precisely tracked vaccine-responding T cell clones in identical twins.

The CDR3 holds 16 amino acids from the cysteine to the phenylalanine. The entry retains the CDR3 DNA only, 48 bases that are in frame from base 1. CDR1 and CDR2 (KGHDR, SFDVKD) derive from the germline V gene. The trim is 4 bases for V and 3 bases for J, with a gap of 15 bases between the germline ends. On this clonotype itself: Its antigen is still unknown. No quality values exist for individual bases; no much larger clone is one base distant.

Libraries were prepared through RT-PCR. The listed sequencing device is Illumina HiSeq 2500. The public reads were quality trimmed at Q25 with fastp and then assembled into clones with MiXCR by TCRdb, keeping productive beta chains. Records with the same CDR3 protein are collapsed into one entry carrying the most frequent genes and DNA. This sample is represented by about 19,000 distinct CDR3 sequences; 65% to 85% of them were singletons. The ten largest clones represent roughly 2.4% of the sample. The paper as a whole reports these results and caveats: The authors reported that the T cell response to vaccination in identical twins appeared partly convergent and partly personalized.

The source of this sequence is a woman aged 18-29 years who received the yellow fever vaccine. Donor details come from another sample of the same person, matched by shared clones. The material was T cells from blood (PBMCs), unsorted or a sorted subset (not recorded which), obtained before or after yellow fever vaccination (not recorded which). This chain joins TRBV24-1 to TRBJ1-5; the D gene identity is not certain. For the CDR3, the sequence is CATSDSRVIHNQPQHF. The DNA sequence reads TGTGCCACCAGTGACAGCCGCGTCATTCACAATCAGCCCCAGCATTTT.